This is a list of T cell receptor beta chains from one sample in a study of cytomegalovirus exposure and HLA in healthy donors. TCRdb keeps only in-frame clones here, not all; method: immunoSEQ multiplex PCR. Here the sample spans fewer than 200,000 clones, roughly 79% being singletons. Sequenced material: PBMCs. Receptor source: a woman between 45 and 60 years old in good health and CMV-seronegative. The CDR3 runs from the conserved cysteine through the conserved F or W. Each record gives: V gene, J gene, D gene, clone size, CDR3 DNA, CDR3 protein. The D gene is left open where the match is weak. A clone size is listed for some rows: how often the clone was seen (once, few, many), or a class if it is expanded.

V gene: TRBV6-5
J gene: TRBJ1-1
D gene: TRBD1
clone size: .
CDR3 DNA: TGTGCCAGCAGTACAGACAGGGCGGACACTGAAGCTTTCTTT
CDR3 protein: CASSTDRADTEAFF

V gene: TRBV28
J gene: TRBJ2-5
D gene: TRBD1
clone size: .
CDR3 DNA: TGTGCCAGCAGTTTCTTCAGGGGGCCACAAGAGACCCAGTACTTC
CDR3 protein: CASSFFRGPQETQYF

V gene: TRBV5-1
J gene: TRBJ1-1
D gene: TRBD1
clone size: few
CDR3 DNA: TGCGCCAGCAGCCCACTGGACAGGGGAAACACTGAAGCTTTCTTT
CDR3 protein: CASSPLDRGNTEAFF

V gene: TRBV7-2
J gene: TRBJ2-1
D gene: TRBD2
clone size: once
CDR3 DNA: TGTGCCAGCACCGGGACTAGCGGGAGTTACAATGAGCAGTTCTTC
CDR3 protein: CASTGTSGSYNEQFF

V gene: TRBV18
J gene: TRBJ2-5
D gene: .
clone size: .
CDR3 DNA: TGTGCCAGCTCAGGCAGCCAAGAGACCCAGTACTTC
CDR3 protein: CASSGSQETQYF

V gene: TRBV13
J gene: TRBJ2-1
D gene: TRBD2
clone size: .
CDR3 DNA: TGTGCCAGCAGCGCGACTAGCGGGAGCAATTACAATGAGCAGTTCTTC
CDR3 protein: CASSATSGSNYNEQFF

V gene: TRBV4-3
J gene: TRBJ1-4
D gene: .
clone size: once
CDR3 DNA: TGCGCCAGCAGCGCGGGTCCAGTCCGGGGTAATGAAAAACTGTTTTTT
CDR3 protein: CASSAGPVRGNEKLFF

V gene: TRBV4-2
J gene: TRBJ2-7
D gene: .
clone size: .
CDR3 DNA: TGTGCCAGCAGCCCCCGCGAGGGGGTAACCTACGAGCAGTACTTC
CDR3 protein: CASSPREGVTYEQYF

V gene: TRBV7-2
J gene: TRBJ2-3
D gene: .
clone size: once
CDR3 DNA: TGTGCCAGCAGCCCCGACAGAAGCACAGATACGCAGTATTTT
CDR3 protein: CASSPDRSTDTQYF

V gene: TRBV19
J gene: TRBJ2-7
D gene: TRBD2
clone size: .
CDR3 DNA: TGTGCCAGTAACCCCCCATCAAGGACTAGCGGACATACTACCTACGAGCAGTACTTC
CDR3 protein: CASNPPSRTSGHTTYEQYF

V gene: TRBV6-1
J gene: TRBJ2-3
D gene: TRBD2
clone size: .
CDR3 DNA: TGTGCCAGCAACGCGGGGACTAGTGCGCATACGCAGTATTTT
CDR3 protein: CASNAGTSAHTQYF

V gene: TRBV7-2
J gene: TRBJ2-7
D gene: .
clone size: .
CDR3 DNA: TGTGCCAGCAGCTCAGGGGGGAGTCTTAACTACGAGCAGTACTTC
CDR3 protein: CASSSGGSLNYEQYF

V gene: TRBV9
J gene: TRBJ2-7
D gene: TRBD1
clone size: .
CDR3 DNA: TGTGCCAGCAGCGTAGGGGACAGACCCCGTGAGCAGTACTTC
CDR3 protein: CASSVGDRPREQYF

V gene: TRBV7-9
J gene: TRBJ2-5
D gene: TRBD1
clone size: few
CDR3 DNA: TGTGCCAGCAGCTCCGACAGGGGCGTTAGAGAGACCCAGTACTTC
CDR3 protein: CASSSDRGVRETQYF

V gene: TRBV5-4
J gene: TRBJ2-3
D gene: .
clone size: .
CDR3 DNA: TGTGCCAGCAGCTTTGTCGGAGCCCCCACAGATACGCAGTATTTT
CDR3 protein: CASSFVGAPTDTQYF

V gene: TRBV28
J gene: TRBJ2-7
D gene: .
clone size: .
CDR3 DNA: TGTGCCAGCAGTCCCGGGACAAACTATGACGAGCAGTACTTC
CDR3 protein: CASSPGTNYDEQYF

V gene: TRBV11-2
J gene: TRBJ2-7
D gene: TRBD2
clone size: .
CDR3 DNA: TGTGCCAGCAGCTTAGCAGCGGCGGCGGGAGGATACGAGCAGTACTTC
CDR3 protein: CASSLAAAAGGYEQYF

V gene: TRBV9
J gene: TRBJ2-1
D gene: .
clone size: .
CDR3 DNA: TGTGCCAGCAGCCAGGGATCGGGTTATGAGCAGTTCTTC
CDR3 protein: CASSQGSGYEQFF

V gene: TRBV27
J gene: TRBJ2-1
D gene: TRBD2
clone size: .
CDR3 DNA: TGTGCCAGTGGGCAACTAGCGGTTCTTTACAATGAGCAGTTCTTC
CDR3 protein: CASGQLAVLYNEQFF

V gene: TRBV29-1
J gene: TRBJ1-2
D gene: TRBD1
clone size: .
CDR3 DNA: TGCAGCGTTGAAGATTGGGACAGGGTCAACTATGGCTACACCTTC
CDR3 protein: CSVEDWDRVNYGYTF

V gene: TRBV5-1
J gene: TRBJ2-7
D gene: TRBD1
clone size: .
CDR3 DNA: TGCGCCAGCAGCTTTGGGCTTATTGGGACAGGGGATAGCTACGAGCAGTACTTC
CDR3 protein: CASSFGLIGTGDSYEQYF

V gene: TRBV5-6
J gene: TRBJ2-7
D gene: .
clone size: .
CDR3 DNA: TGTGCCAGCCCCCACAGGGCTAGCCCAAGCTCCTACGAGCAGTACTTC
CDR3 protein: CASPHRASPSSYEQYF

V gene: TRBV25-1
J gene: TRBJ1-1
D gene: .
clone size: .
CDR3 DNA: TGTGCCAGCAGTGAACCCCGAGCGAACACTGAAGCTTTCTTT
CDR3 protein: CASSEPRANTEAFF

V gene: TRBV14
J gene: TRBJ2-7
D gene: TRBD2
clone size: .
CDR3 DNA: TGTGCCAGCAGCCGGCAGGGACTAGCGGACTACGAGCAGTACTTC
CDR3 protein: CASSRQGLADYEQYF

V gene: TRBV19
J gene: TRBJ1-5
D gene: TRBD1
clone size: few
CDR3 DNA: TGTGCCAGTAGTACCACGACAGGGTATGGGCTTGAAAATCAGCCCCAGCATTTT
CDR3 protein: CASSTTTGYGLENQPQHF

V gene: TRBV2
J gene: TRBJ2-3
D gene: TRBD2
clone size: .
CDR3 DNA: TGTGCCATTCCGGGGGGGGCTGTAGGCACAGATACGCAGTATTTT
CDR3 protein: CAIPGGAVGTDTQYF

V gene: TRBV5-4
J gene: TRBJ1-1
D gene: .
clone size: .
CDR3 DNA: TGTGCCAGCACCAATGGGGGGAGGGGTGGGGTCAACACTGAAGCTTTCTTT
CDR3 protein: CASTNGGRGGVNTEAFF

V gene: TRBV2
J gene: TRBJ2-2
D gene: TRBD2
clone size: .
CDR3 DNA: TGTGCCAGCAGTTGGACTAGCGGGTCCACCGGGGAGCTGTTTTTT
CDR3 protein: CASSWTSGSTGELFF

V gene: TRBV7-2
J gene: TRBJ2-3
D gene: .
clone size: .
CDR3 DNA: TGTGCCAGCAGCCTACGGACTAACACAGATACGCAGTATTTT
CDR3 protein: CASSLRTNTDTQYF

V gene: TRBV5-4
J gene: TRBJ2-1
D gene: .
clone size: once
CDR3 DNA: TGTGCCAGCAGCTTTAAGAGTGGGAGTATGGGCAATGAGCAGTTCTTC
CDR3 protein: CASSFKSGSMGNEQFF

V gene: TRBV5-1
J gene: TRBJ1-3
D gene: .
clone size: .
CDR3 DNA: TGCGCCAGCAGCGTCGCCTCTCAGGGCTCTGGAAACACCATATATTTT
CDR3 protein: CASSVASQGSGNTIYF

V gene: TRBV9
J gene: TRBJ2-3
D gene: .
clone size: .
CDR3 DNA: TGTGCCAGCAGCGTCCGTCCTTCCACAGATACGCAGTATTTT
CDR3 protein: CASSVRPSTDTQYF

V gene: TRBV28
J gene: TRBJ1-2
D gene: .
clone size: .
CDR3 DNA: TGTGCCAGCAGTTCCCCAGACAGGTCCCGGGGTGGCTACACCTTC
CDR3 protein: CASSSPDRSRGGYTF

V gene: TRBV5-1
J gene: TRBJ1-1
D gene: TRBD1
clone size: .
CDR3 DNA: TGCGCCAGCAGCTCGGGACAGGGTGGGACTGAAGCTTTCTTT
CDR3 protein: CASSSGQGGTEAFF

V gene: TRBV9
J gene: TRBJ2-1
D gene: .
clone size: .
CDR3 DNA: TGTGCCAGCAGCGCCCTACTCCCCTCTGGGAGTGAGGACAATGAGCAGTTCTTC
CDR3 protein: CASSALLPSGSEDNEQFF

V gene: TRBV27
J gene: TRBJ2-7
D gene: TRBD1
clone size: .
CDR3 DNA: TGTGCCAGCAGTTTAGGGACAGGAATCTACGAGCAGTACTTC
CDR3 protein: CASSLGTGIYEQYF

V gene: TRBV28
J gene: TRBJ2-1
D gene: .
clone size: .
CDR3 DNA: TGTGCCAGCAACACTCGGGGGAATGAGCAGTTCTTC
CDR3 protein: CASNTRGNEQFF

V gene: TRBV28
J gene: TRBJ2-7
D gene: .
clone size: .
CDR3 DNA: TGTGCCAGCAGTTTATTCGGGACTTCAGTGGGAGAGCAGTACTTC
CDR3 protein: CASSLFGTSVGEQYF

V gene: TRBV6-1
J gene: TRBJ2-7
D gene: TRBD1
clone size: .
CDR3 DNA: TGTGCCAGCAGTGAAGCAGCCCAGGGGGCCTACGAGCAGTACTTC
CDR3 protein: CASSEAAQGAYEQYF

V gene: TRBV7-2
J gene: TRBJ2-2
D gene: TRBD2
clone size: .
CDR3 DNA: TGTGCCAGCAGCTTAGTACTAGCGGGAGGTTATCCCGGGGAGCTGTTTTTT
CDR3 protein: CASSLVLAGGYPGELFF

V gene: TRBV7-9
J gene: TRBJ2-5
D gene: TRBD2
clone size: .
CDR3 DNA: TGTGCCAGCAGCTTCGAAACGGGGGGCCAAGAGACCCAGTACTTC
CDR3 protein: CASSFETGGQETQYF

V gene: TRBV29-1
J gene: TRBJ2-3
D gene: .
clone size: .
CDR3 DNA: TGCAGCGCCATACGGGAGAGCACAGATACGCAGTATTTT
CDR3 protein: CSAIRESTDTQYF

V gene: TRBV7-2
J gene: TRBJ2-6
D gene: .
clone size: .
CDR3 DNA: TGTGCCTTTAGGGGGGGGGCCAACGTCCTGACTTTC
CDR3 protein: CAFRGGANVLTF

V gene: TRBV5-8
J gene: TRBJ1-1
D gene: .
clone size: .
CDR3 DNA: TGTGCCAGCAGCTTGGCAGGCCTCACTGAAGCTTTCTTT
CDR3 protein: CASSLAGLTEAFF

V gene: TRBV5-5
J gene: TRBJ2-3
D gene: TRBD1
clone size: .
CDR3 DNA: TGTGCCAGCAGCTTGGGACAGGGGGCTGATACGCAGTATTTT
CDR3 protein: CASSLGQGADTQYF

V gene: TRBV9
J gene: TRBJ1-2
D gene: TRBD1
clone size: .
CDR3 DNA: TGTGCCAGCAGCAATGGACAGGGGCGCGCGGACTATGGCTACACCTTC
CDR3 protein: CASSNGQGRADYGYTF

V gene: TRBV18
J gene: TRBJ1-2
D gene: .
clone size: .
CDR3 DNA: TGTGCCAGCTCACCAGACAGCGTCTATGGCTACACCTTC
CDR3 protein: CASSPDSVYGYTF

V gene: TRBV28
J gene: TRBJ1-2
D gene: TRBD1
clone size: .
CDR3 DNA: TGTGCCAGCAGTTTAGGGGACAGGTCGGGCTACACCTTC
CDR3 protein: CASSLGDRSGYTF

V gene: TRBV4-1
J gene: TRBJ1-1
D gene: .
clone size: .
CDR3 DNA: TGCGCCAGCAGCCAAGGTCAGTCCACTGAAGCTTTCTTT
CDR3 protein: CASSQGQSTEAFF

V gene: TRBV30
J gene: TRBJ1-2
D gene: .
clone size: few
CDR3 DNA: TGTGCCTGGAGTGTAGGGGGGGTTGCGGATGGCTACACCTTC
CDR3 protein: CAWSVGGVADGYTF

V gene: TRBV4-1
J gene: TRBJ1-1
D gene: TRBD1
clone size: .
CDR3 DNA: TGCGCCAGCAGCCGGGTTAGGCAGGGGGAGATCTCGCCCCAAGCTTTCTTT
CDR3 protein: CASSRVRQGEISPQAFF

V gene: TRBV7-2
J gene: TRBJ1-2
D gene: TRBD1
clone size: .
CDR3 DNA: TGTGCCAGCAGCTCCGCGACAGGGGGCGGCTATGGCTACACCTTC
CDR3 protein: CASSSATGGGYGYTF

V gene: TRBV5-4
J gene: TRBJ1-1
D gene: .
clone size: .
CDR3 DNA: TGTGCCAGCAGCTTCGCGGGACTTTCAGGCGGCACTGAAGCTTTCTTT
CDR3 protein: CASSFAGLSGGTEAFF

V gene: TRBV2
J gene: TRBJ1-2
D gene: TRBD1
clone size: .
CDR3 DNA: TGTGCCAGCAGTGAATCCCGGGACAGGGCCGGGGGCTACACCTTC
CDR3 protein: CASSESRDRAGGYTF

V gene: TRBV5-1
J gene: TRBJ1-1
D gene: .
clone size: .
CDR3 DNA: TGCGCCAGCAGCTTGAACGGGGACACTGAAGCTTTCTTT
CDR3 protein: CASSLNGDTEAFF

V gene: TRBV4-2
J gene: TRBJ1-4
D gene: .
clone size: .
CDR3 DNA: TGTGCCAGCAGCCAAGGGACGACAGATGAAAAACTGTTTTTT
CDR3 protein: CASSQGTTDEKLFF

V gene: TRBV2
J gene: TRBJ1-2
D gene: .
clone size: .
CDR3 DNA: TGTGCCAGCAGTGACACAGGAAGATTTAACTATGGCTACACCTTC
CDR3 protein: CASSDTGRFNYGYTF